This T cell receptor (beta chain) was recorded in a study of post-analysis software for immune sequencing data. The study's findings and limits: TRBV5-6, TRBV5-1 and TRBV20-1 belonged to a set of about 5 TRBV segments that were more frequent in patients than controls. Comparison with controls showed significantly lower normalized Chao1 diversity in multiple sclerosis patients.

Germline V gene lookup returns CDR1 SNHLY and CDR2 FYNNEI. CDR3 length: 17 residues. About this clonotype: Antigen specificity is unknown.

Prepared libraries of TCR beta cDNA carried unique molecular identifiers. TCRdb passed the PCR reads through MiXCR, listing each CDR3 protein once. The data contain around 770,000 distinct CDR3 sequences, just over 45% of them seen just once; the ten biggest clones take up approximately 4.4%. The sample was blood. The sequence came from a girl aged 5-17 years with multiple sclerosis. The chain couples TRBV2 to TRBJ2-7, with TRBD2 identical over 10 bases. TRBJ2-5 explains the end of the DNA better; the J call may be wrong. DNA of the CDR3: TGTGCCAGCAGTGAAGTATTGCTAGCGGGAGTAGGAGAGACCCAGTACTTC. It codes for CASSEVLLAGVGETQYF.